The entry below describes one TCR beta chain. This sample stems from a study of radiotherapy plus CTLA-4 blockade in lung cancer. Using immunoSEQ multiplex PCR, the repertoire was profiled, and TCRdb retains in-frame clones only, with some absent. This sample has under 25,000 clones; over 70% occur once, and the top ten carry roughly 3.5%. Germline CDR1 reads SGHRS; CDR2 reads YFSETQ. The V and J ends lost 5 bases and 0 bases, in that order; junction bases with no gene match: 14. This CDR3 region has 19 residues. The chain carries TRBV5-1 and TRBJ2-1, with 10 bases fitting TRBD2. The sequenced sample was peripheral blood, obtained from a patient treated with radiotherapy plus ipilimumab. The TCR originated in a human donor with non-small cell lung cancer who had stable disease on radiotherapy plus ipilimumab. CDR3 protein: CASSPNLVSSGGSYNEQFF. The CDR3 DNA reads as TGCGCCAGCAGTCCTAATTTGGTGTCTAGCGGGGGCTCCTACAATGAGCAGTTCTTC.